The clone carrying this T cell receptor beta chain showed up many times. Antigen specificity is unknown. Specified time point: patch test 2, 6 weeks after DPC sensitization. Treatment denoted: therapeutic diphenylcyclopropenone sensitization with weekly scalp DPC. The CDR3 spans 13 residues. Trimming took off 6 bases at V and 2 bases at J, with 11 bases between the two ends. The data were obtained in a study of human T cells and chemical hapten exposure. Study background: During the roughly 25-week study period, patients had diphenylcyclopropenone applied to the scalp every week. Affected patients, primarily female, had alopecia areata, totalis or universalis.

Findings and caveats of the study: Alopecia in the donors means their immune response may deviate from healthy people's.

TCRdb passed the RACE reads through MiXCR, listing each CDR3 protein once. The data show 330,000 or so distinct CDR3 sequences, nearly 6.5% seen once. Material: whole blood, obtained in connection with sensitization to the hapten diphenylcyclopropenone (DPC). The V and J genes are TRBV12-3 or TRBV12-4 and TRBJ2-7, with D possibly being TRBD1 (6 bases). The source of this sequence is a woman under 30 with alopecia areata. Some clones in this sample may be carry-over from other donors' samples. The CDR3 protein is CASRRTGTYEQYF. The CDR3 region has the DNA TGTGCCAGCAGAAGAACAGGGACCTACGAGCAGTACTTC.